The rows below give T cell receptor beta chains drawn from one sample of a study of CD8+ T cells in alopecia areata. The assay was immunoSEQ multiplex PCR, and TCRdb's table has in-frame clones only and misses some. The sample shows roughly 200,000 clones, about 53% of them seen only once. The source material was CD8+ T cells sorted from blood, sampled at week 24, from a patient treated with tofacitinib. The receptors were gathered from a human donor with alopecia areata. The CDR3 runs from the conserved cysteine through the conserved F or W. A D gene is named only where the DNA matches it firmly. Size tells how often a clone was seen (once, few, many) or the class of an expanded clone, and some rows leave it out.

clone_size j_call d_call v_call cdr3_length cdr3_aa cdr3_nt
NA TRBJ1-4 TRBD1 TRBV25-1 14 CASSLQGAYEKLFF TGTGCCAGCAGTCTACAGGGGGCGTACGAAAAACTGTTTTTT
NA TRBJ2-4 NA TRBV15 14 CATRETLAKNIQYF TGTGCCACCAGAGAGACTTTAGCCAAAAACATTCAGTACTTC
few TRBJ2-7 NA TRBV9 15 CASSGGGSRVYEQYF TGTGCCAGCAGCGGAGGGGGGAGTCGTGTCTACGAGCAGTACTTC
NA TRBJ2-7 TRBD2 TRBV7-6 14 CASSPAGGVYEQYF TGTGCCAGCAGCCCAGCGGGGGGAGTCTACGAGCAGTACTTC
NA TRBJ1-6 NA TRBV7-8 17 CASSLPPDSSYNSPLHF TGTGCCAGCAGCCTACCTCCGGACAGCTCCTATAATTCACCCCTCCACTTT
NA TRBJ2-3 NA TRBV15 13 CATSRGRTDTQYF TGTGCCACCTCCCGGGGACGCACAGATACGCAGTATTTT
NA TRBJ2-1 TRBD2 TRBV4-3 18 CASSQDTASGGASNEQFF TGCGCCAGCAGCCAAGATACGGCTAGCGGGGGGGCATCAAATGAGCAGTTCTTC
NA TRBJ2-7 TRBD2 TRBV7-9 14 CASSPTSGSYEQYF TGTGCCAGCAGCCCAACTAGCGGGAGCTACGAGCAGTACTTC
few TRBJ2-7 TRBD1 TRBV27 17 CASGSTQGATYSYEQYF TGTGCCAGCGGGAGTACACAGGGGGCTACCTACTCCTACGAGCAGTACTTC
few TRBJ2-5 TRBD2 TRBV9 14 CASSADSGVETQYF TGTGCCAGCAGCGCAGATAGCGGGGTAGAGACCCAGTACTTC
NA TRBJ1-3 NA TRBV13 16 CASSPPSGSSGNTIYF TGTGCCAGCAGCCCTCCTTCCGGGAGCTCTGGAAACACCATATATTTT
NA TRBJ1-2 NA TRBV5-6 12 CASSLGQEGYTF TGTGCCAGCAGCTTGGGCCAGGAAGGCTACACCTTC
few TRBJ1-2 NA TRBV27 11 CASSQGRGYTF TGTGCCAGCTCCCAAGGGCGCGGCTACACCTTC
NA TRBJ2-1 NA TRBV1 16 CTSSQATSGDYNEQFF TGCACCAGCAGCCAAGCGACTAGCGGAGACTACAATGAGCAGTTCTTC
NA TRBJ2-2 NA TRBV4-3 16 CASSQDRVGVRGELFF TGCGCCAGCAGCCAAGATCGAGTGGGGGTTCGAGGGGAGCTGTTTTTT
few TRBJ1-5 NA TRBV7-9 14 CASSLLGSDQPQHF TGTGCCAGCAGCTTATTGGGTTCCGATCAGCCCCAGCATTTT
NA TRBJ2-7 NA TRBV6-6 14 CASSYGGGPYEQYF TGTGCCAGCAGTTATGGAGGGGGTCCCTACGAGCAGTACTTC
once TRBJ2-7 NA TRBV5-6 16 CASSLSLVAGSAEQYF TGTGCCAGCAGCTTGTCCCTCGTCGCGGGGTCGGCCGAGCAGTACTTC
NA TRBJ2-7 NA TRBV9 12 CASSGLGREQYF TGTGCCAGCAGCGGTCTCGGGAGAGAGCAGTACTTC
NA TRBJ2-7 TRBD1 TRBV5-6 15 CASSLAGTGESEQYF TGTGCCAGCAGCTTGGCCGGGACAGGGGAGAGCGAGCAGTACTTC
NA TRBJ1-2 NA TRBV4-3 15 CASSQDYTALYGYTF TGCGCCAGCAGCCAGGACTATACAGCGCTTTATGGCTACACCTTC
once TRBJ1-1 NA TRBV30 13 CAWGQNFYTEAFF TGTGCCTGGGGACAGAATTTTTACACTGAAGCTTTCTTT
once TRBJ1-2 TRBD1 TRBV5-1 13 CASSLNTGDGYTF TGCGCCAGCAGCTTGAACACAGGGGACGGCTACACCTTC
NA TRBJ1-2 NA TRBV27 13 CASSGLRAGGYTF TGTGCCAGCAGTGGGCTCAGAGCCGGTGGCTACACCTTC
NA TRBJ1-1 TRBD1 TRBV29-1 13 CSVEGQLNTEAFF TGCAGCGTGGAGGGACAGCTGAACACTGAAGCTTTCTTT
NA TRBJ2-2 TRBD1 TRBV5-1 15 CASSVRQGNTGELFF TGCGCCAGCAGCGTTCGACAGGGGAACACCGGGGAGCTGTTTTTT
NA TRBJ1-2 TRBD1 TRBV9 15 CASSPGDRPAYGYTF TGTGCCAGCAGCCCCGGGGACAGACCGGCCTATGGCTACACCTTC
NA TRBJ1-2 TRBD1 TRBV6-1 14 CASSESPGQGFYTF TGTGCCAGCAGTGAGAGCCCGGGACAGGGGTTCTACACCTTC
NA TRBJ1-5 NA TRBV27 14 CASSLSTGTQPQHF TGTGCCAGCAGTTTGAGCACAGGGACTCAGCCCCAGCATTTT
few TRBJ2-3 TRBD2 TRBV25-1 18 CASSGVGPTSGGLDTQYF TGTGCCAGCAGTGGGGTGGGCCCTACTAGCGGGGGGCTGGATACGCAGTATTTT
NA TRBJ2-7 NA TRBV5-6 12 CASSFTGSEQYF TGTGCCAGCAGCTTTACAGGGTCCGAGCAGTACTTC
NA TRBJ1-2 TRBD1 TRBV27 14 CASSPGGMRYGYTF TGTGCCAGCAGCCCAGGGGGGATGCGCTATGGCTACACCTTC
NA TRBJ1-1 NA TRBV7-2 12 CASSPQGAEAFF TGTGCCAGCAGCCCGCAAGGGGCTGAAGCTTTCTTT
NA TRBJ1-4 NA TRBV15 15 CATSRVRQAAEKLFF TGTGCCACCAGCAGAGTCCGGCAAGCCGCCGAAAAACTGTTTTTT
NA TRBJ2-7 TRBD1 TRBV9 15 CASSVRDSEFYEQYF TGTGCCAGCAGCGTCCGGGACAGCGAATTCTACGAGCAGTACTTC
NA TRBJ1-1 NA TRBV30 13 CAWGESGETEAFF TGTGCCTGGGGCGAGAGCGGGGAGACTGAAGCTTTCTTT
NA TRBJ1-6 NA TRBV5-6 14 CASSPGTAGSPLHF TGTGCCAGCAGCCCCGGGACGGCCGGATCACCCCTCCACTTT
NA TRBJ2-1 TRBD2 TRBV7-2 15 CASSRGVSSYNEQFF TGTGCCAGCAGCCGGGGGGTTAGCTCCTACAATGAGCAGTTCTTC
NA TRBJ1-2 NA TRBV9 13 CASSVGQNGGYTF TGTGCCAGCAGCGTAGGACAGAACGGTGGCTACACCTTC
NA TRBJ1-1 NA TRBV5-1 14 CASSLEGGNTEAFF TGCGCCAGCAGCTTGGAGGGGGGCAACACTGAAGCTTTCTTT
NA TRBJ2-3 TRBD1 TRBV27 15 CASTTPGQGADTQYF TGTGCCAGCACAACACCGGGACAGGGAGCAGATACGCAGTATTTT
NA TRBJ2-6 TRBD2 TRBV7-6 20 CASSVGRGGPTKAGANVLTF TGTGCCAGCAGCGTTGGCCGGGGGGGACCCACGAAGGCTGGGGCCAACGTCCTGACTTTC
once TRBJ1-2 TRBD1 TRBV9 14 CASSVGTGSYGYTF TGTGCCAGCAGCGTAGGGACAGGGTCCTATGGCTACACCTTC
NA TRBJ1-5 NA TRBV27 12 CASSPRGQPQHF TGTGCCAGCAGTCCTAGAGGGCAGCCCCAGCATTTT
few TRBJ2-5 TRBD2 TRBV9 14 CASSNTAGEQTQYF TGTGCCAGCAGCAACACTGCGGGGGAACAGACCCAGTACTTC
few TRBJ1-6 NA TRBV5-6 13 CASSTTGYSPLHF TGTGCCAGCAGCACAACAGGCTATTCACCCCTCCACTTT
NA TRBJ1-2 NA TRBV29-1 13 CSVEGGINYGYTF TGCAGCGTTGAGGGGGGAATCAACTATGGCTACACCTTC
NA TRBJ2-2 NA TRBV11-2 13 CASSFPGSEELFF TGTGCCAGCAGCTTCCCCGGGTCCGAAGAGCTGTTTTTT
NA TRBJ1-6 NA TRBV2 15 CASREQSSYNSPLHF TGTGCCAGCAGGGAACAGAGCTCCTATAATTCACCCCTCCACTTT
few TRBJ2-3 TRBD2 TRBV28 12 CASTPGGYTQYF TGTGCCAGCACCCCGGGGGGATATACGCAGTATTTT
NA TRBJ1-2 NA TRBV6-6 14 CASSSGTLGNDYTF TGTGCCAGCAGCTCAGGGACGTTGGGAAATGACTACACCTTC
NA TRBJ2-7 TRBD1 TRBV9 15 CASSAGQGSSYEQYF TGTGCCAGCAGCGCCGGACAGGGGAGCTCCTACGAGCAGTACTTC
few TRBJ2-6 NA TRBV25-1 17 CASSPGTLLSGANVLTF TGTGCCAGCAGTCCCGGGACACTACTCTCTGGGGCCAACGTCCTGACTTTC
few TRBJ1-1 NA TRBV4-1 15 CASSQGGPGGTEAFF TGCGCCAGCAGCCAAGGGGGGCCCGGGGGCACTGAAGCTTTCTTT
NA TRBJ1-2 NA TRBV9 12 CASSPNGYGYTF TGTGCCAGCAGCCCCAATGGCTATGGCTACACCTTC
NA TRBJ1-2 TRBD1 TRBV30 12 CAWNRGYYGYTF TGTGCCTGGAACAGGGGGTACTATGGCTACACCTTC
NA TRBJ2-1 NA TRBV2 12 CASSAGPPEQFF TGTGCCAGCAGTGCGGGACCACCAGAGCAGTTCTTC